This T cell receptor (beta chain) was recorded in a study of blood T cell repertoires in COVID-19. As for the study in general: From the United States, Italy and Spain came samples of acute and convalescent COVID-19.

V gave up 5 bases and J gave up 2 bases; unmatched junction bases: 7. The germline V gene encodes CDR1 SGHNT and CDR2 YENEEA. The CDR3 has 17 amino acids. Study processing details: Amplifying reference gene primers gave estimates of nucleated cell counts. The repertoire was sequenced with immunoSEQ multiplex PCR; TCRdb's copy has only in-frame clones and lacks some. V, J and clone size reflect that table, while D and trimming were determined from the DNA. The table lists some 80,000 clones, around 79% of them singletons. Material for sequencing was peripheral blood. This chain joins TRBV11-3 and TRBJ2-2; 11 bases map to TRBD2. This TCR derives from an elderly woman with active or convalescent COVID-19. The CDR3 loop reads CASSKYGLAGNTGELFF. For the CDR3, the DNA is TGTGCCAGCAGCAAATACGGACTAGCGGGTAACACCGGGGAGCTGTTTTTT.